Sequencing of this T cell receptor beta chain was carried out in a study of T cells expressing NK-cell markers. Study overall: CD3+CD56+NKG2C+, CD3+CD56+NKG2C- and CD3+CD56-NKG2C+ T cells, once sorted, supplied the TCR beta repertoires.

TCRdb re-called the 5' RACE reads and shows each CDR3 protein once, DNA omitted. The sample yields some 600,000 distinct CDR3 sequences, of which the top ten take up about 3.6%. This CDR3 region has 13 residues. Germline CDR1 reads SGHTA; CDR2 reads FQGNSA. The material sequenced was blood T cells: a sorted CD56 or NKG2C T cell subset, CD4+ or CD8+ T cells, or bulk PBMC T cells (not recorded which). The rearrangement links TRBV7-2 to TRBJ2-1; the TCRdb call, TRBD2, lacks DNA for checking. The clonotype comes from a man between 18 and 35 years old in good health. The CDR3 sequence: CASGTSGRGEQFF. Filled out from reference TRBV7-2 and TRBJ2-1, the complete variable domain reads GAGVSQSPSNKVTEKGKDVELRCDPISGHTALYWYRQSLGQGLEFLIYFQGNSAPDKSGLPSDRFSAERTGGSVSTLTIQRTQQEDSAVYLCASGTSGRGEQFFGPGTRLTVL.